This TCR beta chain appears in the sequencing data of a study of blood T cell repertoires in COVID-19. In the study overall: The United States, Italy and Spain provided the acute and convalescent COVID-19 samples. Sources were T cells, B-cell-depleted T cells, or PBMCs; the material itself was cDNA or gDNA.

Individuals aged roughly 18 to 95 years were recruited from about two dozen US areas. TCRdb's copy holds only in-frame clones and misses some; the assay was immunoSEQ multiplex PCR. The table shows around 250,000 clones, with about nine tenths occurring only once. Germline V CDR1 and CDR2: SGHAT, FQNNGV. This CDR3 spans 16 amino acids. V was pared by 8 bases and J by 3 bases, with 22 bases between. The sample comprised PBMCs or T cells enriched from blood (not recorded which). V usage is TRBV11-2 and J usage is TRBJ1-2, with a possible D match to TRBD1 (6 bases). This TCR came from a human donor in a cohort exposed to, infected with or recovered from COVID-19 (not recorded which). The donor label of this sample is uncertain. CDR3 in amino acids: CASRLRSTGLDYGYTF. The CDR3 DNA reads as TGTGCCAGCCGCCTTCGATCAACAGGGTTGGACTATGGCTACACCTTC. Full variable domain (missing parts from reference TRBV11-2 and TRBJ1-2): EAGVAQSPRYKIIEKRQSVAFWCNPISGHATLYWYQQILGQGPKLLIQFQNNGVVDDSQLPKDRFSAERLKGVDSTLKIQPAKLEDSAVYLCASRLRSTGLDYGYTFGSGTRLTVV.